Following are 21 T cell receptor beta chains from one sample sequenced in a study of T-cell memory formation after mild COVID-19. MiXCR, run by TCRdb on the 5' RACE reads, gives a single entry per CDR3 protein. This sample yields around 190,000 distinct CDR3 sequences, of which approximately 17% are seen a single time; 3% to 4% belongs to the top ten. The sequencing sample was made of PBMCs or a T cell subset sorted from them (not recorded which). All receptors come from a man younger than 30 who had mild COVID-19 (a few samples of this study predate the infection). Cell type and time point are not known.

The chain uses TRBV6-6 and TRBJ2-7; possible D gene TRBD2, 5 bases. The germline V gene has CDR1 MNHNY and CDR2 SVGAGI (reference sequence). CDR3 size: 13 residues. The germline V and J ends were trimmed by 0 bases and 5 bases, with 8 bases remaining between them. The CDR3 here is CASSYSSGNEQYV. DNA of the CDR3: TGTGCCAGCAGTTACTCATCCGGGAACGAGCAGTACGTC.

The CDR3 loop is CASSPISGDYNEQFF. The CDR3, as DNA: TGTGCCAGCTCACCTATAAGCGGGGACTACAATGAGCAGTTCTTC. The chain joins TRBV18 to TRBJ2-1, with 7 bases fitting TRBD2. The CDR3 is 15 amino acids. The V gene's germline CDR1 is KGHSH and CDR2 LQKENI. V shed 3 bases and J 3 bases; nucleotides not matched to a gene: 5.

This clonotype was seen a handful of times. This rearrangement joins TRBV20-1 to TRBJ2-7; no clear D. Germline CDR1 DFQATT, CDR2 SNEGSKA (reference sequence). Trimming cost V 6 bases and J 2 bases, with 11 bases left between them. The CDR3 is 12 amino acids. The CDR3 sequence is CSALRGPYEQYF. The DNA for the CDR3 is TGCAGTGCCTTGCGCGGACCCTACGAGCAGTACTTC.

In its sample, this clonotype was seen a few times. The chain recombines TRBV20-1 with TRBJ1-1, with 9 bases fitting TRBD1. The J segment lost 1 base and the V segment lost 7 bases, leaving 4 bases of the junction unmatched. CDR1 and CDR2 from the germline V gene are DFQATT and SNEGSKA (reference sequence). The CDR3 runs to 13 residues. The CDR3 loop is CSGRQGGNTEAFF. The CDR3 coding sequence is TGCAGTGGCAGACAGGGGGGGAACACTGAAGCTTTCTTT.

This clonotype was seen a handful of times. This chain joins TRBV6-5 and TRBJ2-1; D might be TRBD2 (5 bases). The CDR3 is 14 amino acids. Germline V gene data show CDR1 as MNHEY and CDR2 as SVGAGI. V dropped 3 bases and J dropped 8 bases, with 14 bases sitting between them. CDR3 in amino acids: CASSYDARGYEQFF. The CDR3 DNA sequence: TGTGCCAGCAGTTATGATGCTAGAGGGTATGAGCAGTTCTTC.

The chain uses TRBV5-4 and TRBJ2-1; TRBD2 matches 12 bases. Germline V lookup: CDR1 SGHNT, CDR2 YYREEE (reference sequence). The CDR3 consists of 16 residues. The V gene end was trimmed by 4 bases and the J gene end by 7 bases; junction bases not matched to a gene: 9. The CDR3 region is CASSLTSGGPWNEQFF. Here the CDR3 DNA reads TGTGCCAGCAGCCTCACTAGCGGGGGGCCATGGAATGAGCAGTTCTTC.

V is TRBV11-2 and J is TRBJ2-7, with D maybe TRBD1 (5 bases). V dropped 2 bases and J dropped 0 bases, with 14 bases sitting between them. The germline CDR1 and CDR2 sequences are SGHAT and FQNNGV. The CDR3 sequence is 16 residues long. The CDR3 coding sequence is TGTGCCAGCAGCTTAACGCCGCCCGACAGCTCCTACGAGCAGTACTTC. Translation: CASSLTPPDSSYEQYF.

This chain joins TRBV30 and TRBJ1-1; 8 bases are a match to TRBD1. The CDR3 sequence is 14 residues long. The V gene's germline CDR1 is GTSNPN and CDR2 SVGIG (reference sequence). V lost 0 bases and J lost 4; bases outside the gene matches: 4. The CDR3 DNA follows: TGTGCCTGGAGTGTACAGGGGGGCGTCACTGAAGCTTTCTTT. Amino acid sequence: CAWSVQGGVTEAFF. Full variable domain (outside the CDR3, taken from reference TRBV30 and TRBJ1-1): SQTIHQWPATLVQPVGSPLSLECTVEGTSNPNLYWYRQAAGRGLQLLFYSVGIGQISSEVPQNLSASRPQDRQFILSSKKLLLSDSGFYLCAWSVQGGVTEAFFGQGTRLTVV.

V usage is TRBV6-5 and J usage is TRBJ2-3; 12 bases fit TRBD2. Germline-derived CDR1 and CDR2 are MNHEY and SVGAGI. This CDR3 has 14 amino acids. V dropped 7 bases and J dropped 4; count of bases not matched to a gene: 3. CDR3 sequence: CASTASGGADTQYF. CDR3 DNA: TGTGCCAGCACCGCTAGCGGGGGGGCAGATACGCAGTATTTT.

This chain connects TRBV7-2 to TRBJ1-3, with a weak D call TRBD1 (6 bases). Per germline, CDR1 SGHTA and CDR2 FQGNSA. The CDR3 spans 14 residues. V lost 1 base to trimming and J lost 9 bases, with 13 bases between them. The CDR3 loop is CASSLGGPGPTIYF. The CDR3 DNA sequence: TGTGCCAGCAGCTTAGGGGGGCCGGGACCCACCATATATTTT.

This clonotype was seen many times. This chain uses TRBV18 with TRBJ2-7; D might be TRBD1 (6 bases). From germline, CDR1 is KGHSH and CDR2 LQKENI. The CDR3 spans 16 residues. Trimming removed 3 bases at V and 4 bases at J, with 19 bases between. The CDR3 DNA reads as TGTGCCAGCTCACCGGCTGGGGCAGGGGTGTTGTACGAGCAGTACTTC. It specifies CASSPAGAGVLYEQYF.

The genes are TRBV7-9 and TRBJ1-5; 7 bases align to TRBD1. CDR1 and CDR2 (germline): SEHNR, FQNEAQ (reference sequence). J lost 8 bases, V lost 3 bases, and 7 bases had no gene match. The CDR3 is 14 residues long. CDR3 protein: CASSFGGGAEPQHF. CDR3 nucleotides: TGTGCCAGCAGCTTTGGAGGGGGCGCGGAGCCCCAGCATTTT.

The chain couples TRBV11-2 to TRBJ1-6; D possibly corresponds to TRBD1 (5 bases). This CDR3 region has 15 residues. Germline lookup yields CDR1 SGHAT and CDR2 FQNNGV. Trimming pared 1 base from V and 7 bases from J, leaving 11 bases between. The CDR3 loop reads CASSLVGGSNSPLHF. CDR3 DNA sequence: TGTGCCAGCAGCTTAGTCGGGGGATCGAATTCACCCCTCCACTTT.

The chain links TRBV20-1 to TRBJ2-2; D remains unclear. The CDR3 has 11 amino acids. Germline assignment: CDR1 DFQATT and CDR2 SNEGSKA (reference sequence). V dropped 5 bases and J dropped 8 bases, with 9 bases sitting between them. The CDR3 region is CSAPRAGELFF. The CDR3 DNA sequence: TGCAGTGCTCCCCGGGCAGGGGAGCTGTTTTTT.

This clonotype was found a few times. This chain uses TRBV10-3 with TRBJ2-2; D remains ambiguous. In germline, CDR1 is ENHRY, CDR2 SYGVKD. The CDR3 sequence is 15 residues long. The V gene lost 0 bases and the J gene lost 6 bases, with 11 bases spanning the gap. Here the CDR3 DNA reads TGTGCCATCAGTGAGTCGACAATTGGCGCCGGGGAGCTGTTTTTT. This encodes CAISESTIGAGELFF.

This clonotype was observed a single time. This rearrangement joins TRBV7-3 to TRBJ1-1, with 9 bases fitting TRBD1. This CDR3 is built from 14 residues. Germline CDR1 and CDR2: SGHTA and FQGTGA. V was clipped by 2 bases and J by 7 bases; unmatched bases: 5. The CDR3 nucleotides are TGTGCCAGCAGCTTAGGGACAGGGTTGGGTGAAGCTTTCTTT. Protein sequence: CASSLGTGLGEAFF.

The chain combines TRBV5-1 with TRBJ1-1, with no clear D. The CDR3 loop spans 14 amino acids. Germline V gene lookup returns CDR1 SGHRS and CDR2 YFSETQ. V was pared by 2 bases and J by 11 bases, with 19 bases between. The CDR3 DNA reads as TGCGCCAGCAGCTTCGGGTCCGAACAGCTGGCGGCTTTCTTT. It specifies CASSFGSEQLAAFF.

V is TRBV2 and J is TRBJ1-6, with unresolved D. The V end was cut by 4 bases, the J end by 7 bases, with 11 bases between. This CDR3 region has 14 residues. Germline CDR1 is SNHLY and CDR2 is FYNNEI. The CDR3 loop is CASSARRENSPLHF. The DNA of the CDR3 is TGTGCCAGCAGTGCGAGACGGGAGAATTCACCCCTCCACTTT.

This clonotype was counted only a few times. V is TRBV5-1 and J is TRBJ1-6; D possibly corresponds to TRBD1 (5 bases). Germline CDR1 and CDR2: SGHRS and YFSETQ. Trimming took 4 bases from V and 8 from J, leaving 13 bases between them. This CDR3 has 14 residues. The CDR3 spells CASSPREGDSPLHF. CDR3 sequence (DNA): TGCGCCAGCAGCCCCAGGGAGGGTGATTCACCCCTCCACTTT.

In DNA, the CDR3 is TGTGCCAGCAGCCGAAAAACCGGGGTCACTGAAGCTTTCTTT. As protein: CASSRKTGVTEAFF. The gene calls are TRBV7-2 and TRBJ1-1; D is unresolved. Trimming removed 5 bases at V and 4 bases at J, with 14 bases between. This CDR3 is 14 amino acids long. Germline CDR1 reads SGHTA; CDR2 reads FQGNSA.

The CDR3 DNA is TGTGCCAGCAGCTTGTGGGTTAGCCAAGAGACCCAGTACTTC. This gives the protein CASSLWVSQETQYF. V and J are TRBV7-9 and TRBJ2-5, with no clear D. The V end lost 3 bases, the J end lost 1 base, and 9 bases lay between the germline ends. The CDR3 sequence is 14 residues long. CDR1 and CDR2 (germline): SEHNR, FQNEAQ (reference sequence).